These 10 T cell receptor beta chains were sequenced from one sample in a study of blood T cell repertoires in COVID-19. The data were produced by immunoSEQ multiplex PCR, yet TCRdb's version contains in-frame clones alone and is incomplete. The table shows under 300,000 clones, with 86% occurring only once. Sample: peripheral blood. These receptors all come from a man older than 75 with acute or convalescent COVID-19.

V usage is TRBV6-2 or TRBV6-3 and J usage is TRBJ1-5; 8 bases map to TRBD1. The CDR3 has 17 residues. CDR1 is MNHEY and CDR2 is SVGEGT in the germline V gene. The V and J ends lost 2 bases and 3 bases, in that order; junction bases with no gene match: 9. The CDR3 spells CASSYPIDRGPNQPQHF. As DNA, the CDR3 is TGTGCCAGCAGTTACCCTATAGACAGGGGCCCCAATCAGCCCCAGCATTTT.

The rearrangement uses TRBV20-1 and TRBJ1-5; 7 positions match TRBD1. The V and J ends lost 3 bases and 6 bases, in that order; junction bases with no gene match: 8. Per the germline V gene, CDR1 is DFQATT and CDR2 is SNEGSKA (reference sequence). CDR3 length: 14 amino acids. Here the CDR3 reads CSASKGQGGQPQHF. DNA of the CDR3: TGCAGTGCTAGTAAGGGCCAGGGGGGTCAGCCCCAGCATTTT.

This chain's CDR3 is CASSEAQNTEAFF. CDR3 sequence (DNA): TGTGCCAGCAGTGAAGCCCAGAACACTGAAGCTTTCTTT. The chain uses TRBV6-1 and TRBJ1-1; the D is unclear. Germline lookup yields CDR1 MNHNS and CDR2 SASEGT. V gave up 0 bases and J gave up 1 base, with 3 bases separating them. CDR3 size: 13 residues.

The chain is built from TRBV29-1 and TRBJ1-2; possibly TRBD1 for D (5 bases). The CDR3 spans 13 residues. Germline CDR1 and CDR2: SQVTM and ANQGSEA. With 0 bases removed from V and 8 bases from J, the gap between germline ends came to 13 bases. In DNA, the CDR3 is TGCAGCGTTGAAGAGGTGGCAGGGAAAGGCTACACCTTC. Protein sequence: CSVEEVAGKGYTF.

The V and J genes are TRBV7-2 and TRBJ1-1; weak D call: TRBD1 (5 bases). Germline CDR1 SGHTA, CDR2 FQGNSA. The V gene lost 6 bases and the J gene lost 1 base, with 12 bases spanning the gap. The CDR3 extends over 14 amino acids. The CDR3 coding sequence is TGTGCCAGCAGACCACATACAGGGAACACTGAAGCTTTCTTT. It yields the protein CASRPHTGNTEAFF. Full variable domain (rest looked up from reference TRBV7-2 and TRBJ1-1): GAGVSQSPSNKVTEKGKDVELRCDPISGHTALYWYRQSLGQGLEFLIYFQGNSAPDKSGLPSDRFSAERTGGSVSTLTIQRTQQEDSAVYLCASRPHTGNTEAFFGQGTRLTVV.

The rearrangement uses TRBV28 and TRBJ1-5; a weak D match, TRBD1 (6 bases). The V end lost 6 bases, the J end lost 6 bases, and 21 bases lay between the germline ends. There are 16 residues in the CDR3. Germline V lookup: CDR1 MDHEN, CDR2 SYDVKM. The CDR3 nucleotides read TGTGCCAGCAGACCCCCGCCTACAGGGTTGGGTCAGCCCCAGCATTTT. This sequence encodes CASRPPPTGLGQPQHF.

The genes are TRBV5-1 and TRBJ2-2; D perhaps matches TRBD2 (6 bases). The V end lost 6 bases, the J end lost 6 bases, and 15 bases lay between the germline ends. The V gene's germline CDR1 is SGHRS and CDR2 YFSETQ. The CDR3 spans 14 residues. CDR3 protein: CASMEEGKAGELFF. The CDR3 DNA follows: TGCGCCAGCATGGAGGAGGGCAAGGCCGGGGAGCTGTTTTTT.

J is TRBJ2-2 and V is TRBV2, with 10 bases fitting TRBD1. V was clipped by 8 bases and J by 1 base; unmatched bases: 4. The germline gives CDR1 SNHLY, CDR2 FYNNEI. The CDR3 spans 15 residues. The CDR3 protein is CASRRDRGNTGELFF. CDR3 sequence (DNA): TGTGCCAGCCGCCGGGACAGGGGGAACACCGGGGAGCTGTTTTTT. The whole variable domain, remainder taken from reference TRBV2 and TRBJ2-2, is EPEVTQTPSHQVTQMGQEVILRCVPISNHLYFYWYRQILGQKVEFLVSFYNNEISEKSEIFDDQFSVERPDGSNFTLKIRSTKLEDSAMYFCASRRDRGNTGELFFGEGSRLTVL.

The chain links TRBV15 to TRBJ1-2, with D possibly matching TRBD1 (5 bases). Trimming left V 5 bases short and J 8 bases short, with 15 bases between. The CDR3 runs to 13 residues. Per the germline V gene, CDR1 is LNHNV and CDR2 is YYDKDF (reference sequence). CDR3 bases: TGTGCCACCAGCCGGGCAGGGCCATTGGGCTACACCTTC. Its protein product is CATSRAGPLGYTF.

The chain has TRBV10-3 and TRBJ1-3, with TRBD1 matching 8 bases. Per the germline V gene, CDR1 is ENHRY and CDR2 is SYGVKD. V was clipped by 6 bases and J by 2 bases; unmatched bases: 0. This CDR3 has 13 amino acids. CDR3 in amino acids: CAIRTGAGNTIYF. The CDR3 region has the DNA TGTGCCATCAGGACAGGGGCTGGAAACACCATATATTTT.